The present T cell receptor (beta chain) was sequenced within a study of OX40 agonist ivuxolimab in advanced cancers. Measured with immunoSEQ multiplex PCR; TCRdb has only the in-frame clones, and not every one. There are around 15,000 clones in the sample; 75% to 90% occur only once, and over 3.5% lies in the top ten. This receptor was taken from an adult with an advanced solid tumor such as melanoma, head and neck, liver or kidney cancer. The sample here was CD4+ or CD8+ T cells sorted from blood, taken in a trial of the OX40 agonist ivuxolimab.

DNA of the CDR3: TGTGCCAGCAGTTCTCCCTACGAGCAGTACTTC. It codes for CASSSPYEQYF. This chain uses TRBV28 with TRBJ2-7; D is unresolved. V lost 4 bases to trimming and J lost 2 bases, with 3 bases between them. Germline CDR1 is MDHEN and CDR2 is SYDVKM. The CDR3 contains 11 residues.